The 5 T cell receptor beta chains given below trace back to one sample, sequenced in a study of cytomegalovirus exposure and HLA in healthy donors. The PCR used 60 Vbeta and 13 Jbeta primers. The method was immunoSEQ multiplex PCR; TCRdb's version includes in-frame clones alone and lacks a portion of them. This table holds roughly 160,000 clones, about 80% found once. The sample taken for sequencing was PBMCs. The receptors were gathered from a man aged 18 to 35 in good health and CMV-seropositive.

V and J are TRBV19 and TRBJ2-3; 9 bases map to TRBD2. The CDR3 extends over 14 amino acids. V gave up 6 bases and J gave up 5 bases; unmatched junction bases: 6. Germline V gene lookup returns CDR1 LNHDA and CDR2 SQIVND (reference sequence). The CDR3 loop is CASRSREGGDTQYF. The DNA for the CDR3 is TGTGCCAGTAGGTCGCGGGAGGGTGGAGATACGCAGTATTTT.

The chain uses TRBV14 and TRBJ1-6; no reliable D call. Trimming shortened V by 3 bases and J by 9 bases, and 15 bases separated the two germline ends. Germline lookup yields CDR1 SGHDN and CDR2 FVKESK. There are 15 residues in the CDR3. The CDR3 sequence: CASSQSLGGGSPLHF. CDR3 nucleotides: TGTGCCAGCAGCCAGTCCCTGGGTGGAGGTTCACCCCTCCACTTT.

This clone was seen a single time. Other nucleotide sequences in the sample specify the same CDR3. The chain carries TRBV19 and TRBJ2-7, with 10 positions matching TRBD1. The CDR3 is 14 amino acids. V was clipped by 3 bases and J by 3 bases; unmatched bases: 2. Germline CDR1 LNHDA, CDR2 SQIVND (reference sequence). CDR3 nucleotides: TGTGCCAGTAGTATCGGGACAGGGGTCTACGAGCAGTACTTC. As protein: CASSIGTGVYEQYF.

In this sample, this clone turned up once. The V gene is TRBV27, the J gene TRBJ2-5; 7 bases are shared with TRBD2. J was trimmed by 4 bases and V by 5 bases; bases with no gene match: 7. CDR1 and CDR2 from the germline V gene are MNHEY and SMNVEV (reference sequence). This CDR3 is built from 14 residues. DNA for the CDR3: TGTGCCAGCAGTACCGTGGCGGGAGTAGAGACCCAGTACTTC. Protein sequence: CASSTVAGVETQYF.

The chain combines TRBV7-2 with TRBJ2-5; 7 bases are a match to TRBD2. This CDR3 region has 14 residues. Trimming took 6 bases from V and 5 from J; bases not matched to a gene: 9. Germline V lookup: CDR1 SGHTA, CDR2 FQGNSA. The CDR3 bases are TGTGCCAGCAGGGGAGGGAGGGCCCTTGAGACCCAGTACTTC. It encodes CASRGGRALETQYF.